These 18 T cell receptor beta chains were sequenced from one sample in a study of neurological immune-mediated disorders. TCRdb redid the calling of the 5' RACE reads with MiXCR, one entry per CDR3 protein. The table includes tens of thousands of distinct CDR3 sequences, about 4.1% detected once. The specimen was PBMCs. The receptor set was obtained from a man in his sixties with multiple sclerosis.

The table lists this clonotype with many counts. This CDR3 is CASTLGSGTLNEQFF. DNA for the CDR3: TGTGCCAGCACCTTAGGGAGCGGGACGTTGAATGAGCAGTTCTTC. The chain combines TRBV12-3 or TRBV12-4 with TRBJ2-1; 7 positions agree with TRBD2. Trimming removed 7 bases from V and 7 bases from J; junction bases left unmatched: 13. The CDR3 extends over 15 amino acids.

This clonotype was counted ten times or more. The chain joins TRBV5-1 to TRBJ2-1; D call uncertain. The V end was cut by 6 bases, the J end by 4 bases, with 14 bases between. Germline lookup yields CDR1 SGHRS and CDR2 YFSETQ. The CDR3 length is 14 residues. CDR3 sequence: CASTGGDGYNEQFF. The DNA of the CDR3 is TGCGCCAGCACTGGCGGTGACGGGTACAATGAGCAGTTCTTC. The full variable domain, its missing parts supplied by reference TRBV5-1 and TRBJ2-1, is KAGVTQTPRYLIKTRGQQVTLSCSPISGHRSVSWYQQTPGQGLQFLFEYFSETQRNKGNFPGRFSGRQFSNSRSEMNVSTLELGDSALYLCASTGGDGYNEQFFGPGTRLTVL.

In this sample, this clonotype turned up many times. This chain links TRBV5-1 with TRBJ1-4, with TRBD1 matching 7 bases. V lost 4 bases, J lost 6 bases, and 9 bases stayed unmatched. Germline CDR1 reads SGHRS; CDR2 reads YFSETQ. There are 15 residues in the CDR3. CDR3 loop: CASSVVGGGDEKLFF. The CDR3 coding sequence is TGCGCCAGCAGCGTCGTAGGGGGCGGTGATGAAAAACTGTTTTTT.

The sample holds many counts of this clonotype. The chain is built from TRBV14 and TRBJ1-2; no firm D call. V lost 0 bases to trimming and J lost 3 bases, with 8 bases between them. Germline-derived CDR1 and CDR2 are SGHDN and FVKESK. This CDR3 has 14 amino acids. CDR3 coding DNA: TGTGCCAGCAGCCAAGATCTTAGGGACTATGGCTACACCTTC. Translation: CASSQDLRDYGYTF.

This clonotype was recorded at least ten times. The J gene is TRBJ2-5, the V gene TRBV7-9, with TRBD2 identical over 14 bases. The germline CDR1 and CDR2 sequences are SEHNR and FQNEAQ (reference sequence). This CDR3 has 15 residues. Trimming took 3 bases from V and 4 from J; bases not matched to a gene: 1. CDR3 DNA: TGTGCCAGCAGCTTCGGACTAGCGGGAGGAGAGACCCAGTACTTC. Amino acid sequence: CASSFGLAGGETQYF.

This clonotype was picked up a small number of times. J is TRBJ1-2 and V is TRBV5-1, with 7 bases lining up with TRBD1. Per germline, CDR1 SGHRS and CDR2 YFSETQ. Trimming cost V 1 base and J 4 bases; bases outside gene matches: 10. The CDR3 sequence is 16 residues long. The CDR3 is CASSLTTTTGFYGYTF. In DNA form, the CDR3 reads TGCGCCAGCAGCTTGACAACTACGACAGGGTTCTATGGCTACACCTTC.

The table lists this clonotype with many counts. V and J are TRBV4-1 and TRBJ2-3; a possible D gene is TRBD2 (6 bases). This CDR3 has 15 amino acids. Germline V CDR1 and CDR2: MGHRA, YSYEKL. Trimming removed 1 base from V and 8 bases from J, with 16 bases in between. For the CDR3, the DNA is TGCGCCAGCAGCCAAGGTGACCCCGGGGGTCGTACGCAGTATTTT. It yields the protein CASSQGDPGGRTQYF.

In this sample, this clonotype turned up many times. This chain joins TRBV6-5 and TRBJ2-2; the D is unclear. Trimming left V 2 bases short and J 7 bases short, with 14 bases between. Looked up from germline, CDR1 is MNHEY and CDR2 is SVGAGI. The CDR3 runs to 15 residues. In DNA, the CDR3 is TGTGCCAGCAGTTACCTAGAACGGTACAGCGGGGAGCTGTTTTTT. Protein sequence: CASSYLERYSGELFF.

This clonotype has ten or more counts. The V and J genes are TRBV20-1 and TRBJ1-5, with D possibly TRBD1 on 5 matching bases. V was pared by 3 bases and J by 1 base, with 13 bases between. The CDR3 is 15 amino acids. Germline lookup yields CDR1 DFQATT and CDR2 SNEGSKA (reference sequence). The CDR3: CSASARDRSNQPQHF. The DNA for the CDR3 is TGCAGTGCTAGCGCGCGGGACCGAAGCAATCAGCCCCAGCATTTT.

This clonotype appeared many times. The J gene is TRBJ2-5, the V gene TRBV5-1; D gene uncertain. This CDR3 is built from 14 residues. Trimming shortened V by 4 bases and J by 1 base, and 11 bases separated the two germline ends. Germline CDR1 and CDR2: SGHRS and YFSETQ. CDR3 sequence: CASSRSGPQETQYF. In DNA form, the CDR3 reads TGCGCCAGCAGCCGCTCAGGCCCCCAAGAGACCCAGTACTTC.

In this sample, this clonotype turned up many times. The V call is TRBV6-5, the J call TRBJ2-6; 9 bases agree with TRBD1. This CDR3 spans 17 amino acids. With 4 bases clipped from V and 3 bases from J, the junction kept 7 bases outside the gene matches. Per germline, CDR1 MNHEY and CDR2 SVGAGI. The CDR3 loop is CASSFTGTGFGANVLTF. The CDR3 region has the DNA TGTGCCAGCAGTTTCACCGGGACAGGGTTTGGGGCCAACGTCCTGACTTTC.

This clonotype has ten or more counts. The chain uses TRBV7-8 and TRBJ2-3; TRBD1 might be the D (5 bases). Germline V gives CDR1 SGHVS, CDR2 FQNEAQ. This CDR3 has 14 residues. V lost 2 bases, J lost 2 bases, and 8 bases lay in between. The CDR3, as DNA: TGTGCCAGCAGCTTAAGACAGAACACAGATACGCAGTATTTT. Its translation is CASSLRQNTDTQYF.

The V call is TRBV20-1, the J call TRBJ2-7, with 9 bases aligning to TRBD2. This CDR3 comprises 15 residues. J gave up 2 bases and V 1 base, and 6 bases lay outside the gene matches. From germline, CDR1 is DFQATT and CDR2 SNEGSKA (reference sequence). CDR3 in amino acids: CSARGRASGAYEQYF. The CDR3, as DNA: TGCAGTGCTAGAGGAAGGGCTAGCGGGGCCTACGAGCAGTACTTC.

This clonotype was picked up many times. The chain couples TRBV14 to TRBJ2-1; 7 nucleotides line up with TRBD2. V lost 4 bases and J lost 9; bases outside the gene matches: 6. The CDR3 contains 13 residues. Germline V gene data show CDR1 as SGHDN and CDR2 as FVKESK. CDR3 in DNA: TGTGCCAGCAGCCCGCGGACTAGTGGTGAGCAGTTCTTC. This encodes CASSPRTSGEQFF. Based on the CDR3 plus reference TRBV14 and TRBJ2-1, the full variable domain is EAGVTQFPSHSVIEKGQTVTLRCDPISGHDNLYWYRRVMGKEIKFLLHFVKESKQDESGMPNNRFLAERTGGTYSTLKVQPAELEDSGVYFCASSPRTSGEQFFGPGTRLTVL.

This clonotype was counted at least ten times. The chain has TRBV5-1 and TRBJ1-1; maybe TRBD1 (5 bases). The ends were cut back, 0 bases at V and 3 bases at J, with 12 bases in the middle. The CDR3 has 15 amino acids. From germline, CDR1 is SGHRS and CDR2 YFSETQ. CDR3: CASSLDGGRHTEAFF. In DNA form, the CDR3 reads TGCGCCAGCAGCTTGGATGGGGGGAGACACACTGAAGCTTTCTTT. Full variable domain (remainder filled in from reference TRBV5-1 and TRBJ1-1): KAGVTQTPRYLIKTRGQQVTLSCSPISGHRSVSWYQQTPGQGLQFLFEYFSETQRNKGNFPGRFSGRQFSNSRSEMNVSTLELGDSALYLCASSLDGGRHTEAFFGQGTRLTVV.

The table lists this clonotype with a few counts. V and J are TRBV18 and TRBJ2-1; D is undetermined. CDR3 length: 17 amino acids. Germline lookup yields CDR1 KGHSH and CDR2 LQKENI. Trimming stripped 4 bases from V and 9 bases from J, with 25 bases between. DNA of the CDR3: TGTGCCAGCTCACGAACCGTAATCACAGCGCCTATTTTTGAGCAGTTCTTC. It translates to CASSRTVITAPIFEQFF. The full variable domain, rest sourced from reference TRBV18 and TRBJ2-1, is NAGVMQNPRHLVRRRGQEARLRCSPMKGHSHVYWYRQLPEEGLKFMVYLQKENIIDESGMPKERFSAEFPKEGPSILRIQQVVRGDSAAYFCASSRTVITAPIFEQFFGPGTRLTVL.

This clonotype was counted at least ten times. CDR3 in amino acids: CSAKDPRSLAQHF. CDR3 bases: TGCAGTGCTAAGGACCCCCGTAGTCTGGCCCAGCATTTT. The chain couples TRBV20-1 to TRBJ1-5; the D is unclear. From germline, CDR1 is DFQATT and CDR2 SNEGSKA (reference sequence). The CDR3 contains 13 residues. Trimming stripped 4 bases from V and 11 bases from J, with 18 bases between.

This clonotype was seen at least ten times. J is TRBJ2-7 and V is TRBV7-8; perhaps D is TRBD1 or TRBD2 (6 bases each). Germline CDR1 reads SGHVS; CDR2 reads FQNEAQ. The V gene lost 4 bases and the J gene lost 4 bases, with 11 bases spanning the gap. There are 13 residues in the CDR3. The CDR3 DNA reads as TGTGCCAGCAGCTCGGGGGCGGGATACGAGCAGTACTTC. Encoded protein: CASSSGAGYEQYF.